The next 19 T cell receptor beta chains were all read from a single sample in a study of blood T cell repertoires in COVID-19. The assay was immunoSEQ multiplex PCR, and TCRdb's table has in-frame clones only and misses some. The table lists roughly 220,000 clones, about 90% of them singletons. Input material: PBMCs or T cells enriched from blood (not recorded which). The receptors were gathered from a man between 25 and 39 years old who had been exposed to COVID-19.

The CDR3 is CASSQDRQHNEKLFF. CDR3 sequence (DNA): TGCGCCAGCAGCCAAGATAGACAGCATAATGAAAAACTGTTTTTT. J is TRBJ1-4 and V is TRBV4-3, with a possible D match to TRBD1 (5 bases). This CDR3 has 15 residues. The germline V and J ends were trimmed by 0 bases and 4 bases, with 9 bases remaining between them. Germline V CDR1 and CDR2: LGHNA, YSLEER.

The chain is built from TRBV5-6 and TRBJ1-1, with D possibly TRBD1 on 5 matching bases. Germline V gives CDR1 SGHDT, CDR2 YYEEEE. This CDR3 has 14 amino acids. The ends were cut back, 4 bases at V and 2 bases at J, with 12 bases in the middle. As DNA, the CDR3 is TGTGCCAGCAGCGGGGCGGCGGGAAACACTGAAGCTTTCTTT. Amino acid sequence: CASSGAAGNTEAFF.

This clone was detected only once. The gene calls are TRBV9 and TRBJ1-2, with D possibly TRBD1 on 5 matching bases. The germline V and J ends were trimmed by 4 bases and 6 bases, with 16 bases remaining between them. Germline values: CDR1 SGDLS, CDR2 YYNGEE. The CDR3 runs 14 residues. DNA of the CDR3: TGTGCCAGCAGCCACAACCAGGGCGAGGATGGCTACACCTTC. Translated, it gives CASSHNQGEDGYTF.

This chain joins TRBV5-6 and TRBJ1-3; weak D call: TRBD1 (6 bases). Trimming pared 5 bases from V and 1 base from J, leaving 13 bases between. The CDR3 has 15 residues. Per the germline V gene, CDR1 is SGHDT and CDR2 is YYEEEE. The CDR3 loop reads CASRQRGLSGNTIYF. The CDR3 region has the DNA TGTGCCAGCAGACAAAGGGGGTTATCTGGAAACACCATATATTTT.

This rearrangement joins TRBV18 to TRBJ1-1; D perhaps matches TRBD1 (6 bases). Germline assignment: CDR1 KGHSH and CDR2 LQKENI. V was clipped by 8 bases and J by 0 bases, with 13 bases between them. The CDR3 length is 14 residues. CDR3 amino acids: CASLQDSMNTEAFF. The CDR3 DNA follows: TGTGCCAGCCTGCAGGACAGTATGAACACTGAAGCTTTCTTT.

Comments on this clone: The CDR3 carries no conserved terminal phenylalanine or tryptophan, so it likely arises from a read error. It is unclear where the CDR3 begins or ends on the DNA, so no DNA is shown, and the CDR3 is as TCRdb lists it. The CDR3 here is CASGRRGPYR. The J gene is TRBJ2-7, the V gene TRBV6-5; TRBD1 is the table's D call and was not checked against the DNA. The CDR3 totals 10 residues, both ends included. Germline loops: CDR1 MNHEY, CDR2 SVGAGI.

This clone was seen only once. The chain carries TRBV6-5 and TRBJ2-7; D remains ambiguous. V was cut by 6 bases and J by 3 bases, with 18 bases left in between. CDR1 and CDR2 from the germline V gene are MNHEY and SVGAGI. This CDR3 region has 15 residues. CDR3 nucleotide sequence: TGTGCCAGCAGGCCCGACCGACGGAGAATCTACGAGCAGTACTTC. Its protein product is CASRPDRRRIYEQYF.

The rearrangement uses TRBV12-5 and TRBJ2-7; 12 bases align to TRBD1. V lost 6 bases and J lost 4; bases outside the gene matches: 10. This CDR3 contains 16 residues. Germline values: CDR1 LGHNT, CDR2 FRNRAP. The DNA of the CDR3 is TGTGCTAGTGGAAGGACCGTGGGACAGGGGGCTTACGAGCAGTACTTC. This gives the protein CASGRTVGQGAYEQYF.

The chain recombines TRBV6-2 or TRBV6-3 with TRBJ2-7; 8 positions agree with TRBD2. The ends lost 5 bases at V and 2 bases at J; junction bases unmatched: 2. The CDR3 contains 13 residues. CDR1 and CDR2 from the germline V gene are MNHEY and SVGEGT. The CDR3, as DNA: TGTGCCAGCAGTAACGGGGGGGCCTACGAGCAGTACTTC. As protein: CASSNGGAYEQYF.

The genes are TRBV2 and TRBJ1-1; D might be TRBD1 (6 bases). The V and J ends lost 9 bases and 5 bases respectively, with 10 bases between them. The CDR3 has 11 residues. Germline lookup yields CDR1 SNHLY and CDR2 FYNNEI. The CDR3 sequence: CARQGLTEAFF. For the CDR3, the DNA is TGTGCCAGACAGGGTCTTACTGAAGCTTTCTTT.

This chain joins TRBV6-5 and TRBJ1-1, with 7 bases lining up with TRBD1. This CDR3 is built from 12 residues. Trimming removed 9 bases from V and 1 base from J; junction bases left unmatched: 2. Germline CDR1 reads MNHEY; CDR2 reads SVGAGI. CDR3 bases: TGTGCCAGGAACAGGGGGAACACTGAAGCTTTCTTT. Its protein is CARNRGNTEAFF.

This clone was recorded only once. V and J are TRBV5-1 and TRBJ2-2; 8 bases fit TRBD2. Germline V gene lookup returns CDR1 SGHRS and CDR2 YFSETQ. The length of the CDR3 is 17 residues. Trimming removed 0 bases from V and 6 bases from J; junction bases left unmatched: 10. The CDR3 loop reads CASSLVTYSGGSGELFF. DNA for the CDR3: TGCGCCAGCAGCTTGGTGACATACAGCGGGGGATCCGGGGAGCTGTTTTTT.

The rearrangement joins TRBV5-1 to TRBJ1-1; the D is unclear. The CDR3 contains 14 residues. Germline CDR1 reads SGHRS; CDR2 reads YFSETQ. Trimming pared 2 bases from V and 0 bases from J, leaving 8 bases between. The CDR3 protein is CASSFDKLNTEAFF. The CDR3 DNA sequence: TGCGCCAGCAGCTTTGACAAGCTGAACACTGAAGCTTTCTTT.

V is TRBV30 and J is TRBJ2-7; D is possibly TRBD1 (5 bases). V lost 7 bases, J lost 4 bases, and 20 bases lay in between. From germline, CDR1 is GTSNPN and CDR2 SVGIG (reference sequence). This CDR3 comprises 14 residues. CDR3 DNA: TGTGCCTACCGGCCCAGGGTACATCCTTACGAGCAGTACTTC. Its protein is CAYRPRVHPYEQYF.

The gene calls are TRBV4-2 and TRBJ1-1, with D unresolved. Germline-derived CDR1 and CDR2 are LGHNA and YNFKEQ. The CDR3 length is 13 residues. V lost 0 bases and J lost 9, with 11 bases in between. CDR3 loop: CASSQDAAAQAFF. As DNA, the CDR3 is TGTGCCAGCAGCCAAGACGCCGCGGCCCAAGCTTTCTTT.

The rearrangement links TRBV5-1 to TRBJ1-4; TRBD1 is a possible D gene (5 bases). Germline values: CDR1 SGHRS, CDR2 YFSETQ. The CDR3 is made up of 17 amino acids. V was trimmed by 4 bases and J by 3 bases, leaving 19 bases between them. In DNA form, the CDR3 reads TGCGCCAGCAGCCCGGAGGGACGTCTAGGGGCTAATGAAAAACTGTTTTTT. Translation: CASSPEGRLGANEKLFF.

The chain links TRBV20-1 to TRBJ1-3; D is uncertain. Trimming took off 3 bases at V and 0 bases at J, with 12 bases between the two ends. The CDR3 is 15 residues long. Germline V CDR1 and CDR2: DFQATT, SNEGSKA (reference sequence). CDR3 sequence reads: CSASQPRNSGNTIYF. CDR3 coding DNA: TGCAGTGCTAGTCAACCGCGAAACTCTGGAAACACCATATATTTT.

The chain links TRBV7-6 to TRBJ2-1; D not resolved. V gave up 0 bases and J gave up 5 bases, with 8 bases separating them. The CDR3 sequence is 14 residues long. CDR1 and CDR2 (germline): SGHVS, FNYEAQ. The CDR3 nucleotides are TGTGCCAGCAGCTTAGCTGGCAGGAACAATGAGCAGTTCTTC. Its translation is CASSLAGRNNEQFF.

The chain combines TRBV29-1 with TRBJ2-5; 12 nucleotides line up with TRBD2. This CDR3 is 14 amino acids long. Trimming at V came to 5 bases and at J to 2 bases, leaving 3 bases not matched to a gene. The germline CDR1 and CDR2 sequences are SQVTM and ANQGSEA. The CDR3 loop is CSVSGTSGQETQYF. The CDR3 DNA sequence: TGCAGCGTTTCCGGGACTAGCGGGCAAGAGACCCAGTACTTC.